This TCR beta chain was captured by sequencing in a study of T-cell memory formation after mild COVID-19. Study background: Across donors, TCR clusters were largely donor specific.

TCR alpha and TCR beta cDNA libraries carrying sample barcodes and UMIs came from 5'RACE with constant-segment primers. TCRdb used MiXCR to reprocess the 5' RACE reads, holding one entry per CDR3 protein. The sample consists of roughly 40,000 distinct CDR3 sequences, less than 8% of them appearing once. On this clonotype: Its antigen is not known.

Germline assignment: CDR1 MNHEY and CDR2 SVGEGT. V lost 8 bases to trimming and J lost 10 bases, with 15 bases between them. The length of the CDR3 is 13 residues. Study observations and caveats: Contracting CD4+ clones were located mainly in CM and EM, and CD8+ clones in EMRA.

This chain uses TRBV6-2 or TRBV6-3 with TRBJ1-6; D unclear. The sequenced sample was PBMCs or a T cell subset sorted from them (not recorded which). The sequence was obtained from an adult who had mild COVID-19 (a few samples of this study predate the infection). Cell type and time point are not known. The CDR3 sequence: CASFEGRWSPLHF. CDR3 coding DNA: TGTGCCAGCTTCGAGGGAAGATGGTCACCCCTCCACTTT.